This T cell receptor beta chain was identified during a study of Ad26.COV2.S vaccination and SARS-CoV-2 variants. Findings and limits, study-wide: With respect to non-spike TCR breadth, vaccine and placebo recipients were similar.

Some clones are missing from TCRdb's copy, which holds only in-frame ones; the method was immunoSEQ multiplex PCR. Seen here are around 370,000 clones, 80% to 90% observed once, and the top ten hold roughly 3.3%. Turning to this clone: Its antigen is undetermined.

Treatment here: approximately 18 received Ad26.COV2.S at low or high dose, single or two shots; about five received placebo; per-sample allocation not given. Sampling took place 63 days after the first vaccine or placebo injection. The CDR3 loop spans 13 amino acids. Germline V gene data show CDR1 as LNHDA and CDR2 as SQIVND (reference sequence). V was cut by 7 bases and J by 8 bases, with 15 bases left in between. The TCR originated in a person between 18 and 59 years old who received the Ad26.COV2.S COVID-19 vaccine or a placebo. Material: peripheral blood, obtained in a trial of Ad26.COV2.S vaccine versus placebo. The rearrangement uses TRBV19 and TRBJ1-5; D is possibly TRBD1 (5 bases). CDR3 DNA sequence: TGTGCCAGTACAGGGATCTTAATCGAGCCCCAGCATTTT. Amino acid sequence: CASTGILIEPQHF.